This is a list of T cell receptor beta chains from one sample in a study of post-analysis software for immune sequencing data. In TCRdb, the PCR reads were re-called with MiXCR into one record per CDR3 protein. Of roughly 650,000 distinct CDR3 sequences listed, 59% are singletons. Sequencing input: blood. The receptors derive from a girl aged 2 to 9 with multiple sclerosis. Each CDR3 is given with its conserved first and last residue. Clone size is given for some rows only: seen once, a few or many times, or a class if the clone is expanded.

j_call: TRBJ1-2
clone_size: -
v_call: TRBV12-3/TRBV12-4
cdr3_aa: CASSFPDRVGGYTF

j_call: TRBJ2-3
clone_size: -
v_call: TRBV2
cdr3_aa: CASSEDAVLAGGWETDTQYF

j_call: TRBJ2-1
clone_size: few
v_call: TRBV2
cdr3_aa: CASSRVPRGNEQFF

j_call: TRBJ2-1
clone_size: few
v_call: TRBV29-1
cdr3_aa: CSVVSSEQFF

j_call: TRBJ1-5
clone_size: few
v_call: TRBV10-3
cdr3_aa: CATDKGNQPQHF

j_call: TRBJ2-3
clone_size: -
v_call: TRBV20-1
cdr3_aa: CSAASDTQYF

j_call: TRBJ1-2
clone_size: -
v_call: TRBV7-2
cdr3_aa: CASSFGVPGYGYTF

j_call: -
clone_size: -
v_call: TRBV3-1
cdr3_aa: CASSHEGSEQYF

j_call: TRBJ1-5
clone_size: -
v_call: TRBV3-1
cdr3_aa: CASTPLQGAKVSRCGNQPQHF

j_call: TRBJ2-3
clone_size: -
v_call: TRBV4-2
cdr3_aa: CASSQTGLAGESTDTQYF

j_call: TRBJ2-3
clone_size: -
v_call: TRBV28
cdr3_aa: CASSTRDRGRGTQYF

j_call: TRBJ2-5
clone_size: -
v_call: TRBV2
cdr3_aa: CAGRRQLQETQYF

j_call: -
clone_size: -
v_call: TRBV14
cdr3_aa: CASSRLRGREQYF

j_call: TRBJ2-1
clone_size: -
v_call: TRBV25-1
cdr3_aa: CASSARGLHYNEQFF

j_call: TRBJ2-3
clone_size: once
v_call: TRBV29-1
cdr3_aa: CSVVYGRTDTQYF

j_call: -
clone_size: -
v_call: TRBV5-6
cdr3_aa: CASTPENRNYEQYF

j_call: -
clone_size: -
v_call: TRBV12-3/TRBV12-4
cdr3_aa: CASSRDVGYEQYF